This TCR beta chain was recorded in a study of graft-versus-host responses after intestinal transplantation. In the study overall: Multivisceral, liver-intestinal, or isolated intestinal grafts were transplanted into recipients. The whole recipient group had anti-thymocyte globulin induction followed by tacrolimus and steroids for two to three years.

Findings and limits, study-wide: The recipient marrow held GvH clones, and some of them showed up first in ileum or blood.

Assay used: immunoSEQ multiplex PCR; TCRdb lists only in-frame clones, some missing. The sample has about 130,000 clones; 92% are singletons. In the case of this clone: As yet, its antigen is unknown.

The CDR3 runs to 13 residues. Losses at the gene ends were 2 bases for V and 8 bases for J; bases not matched to a gene: 6. Germline V gene data show CDR1 as SGDLS and CDR2 as YYNGEE. The sequencing here drew on unstimulated CD4+ T cells sorted from spleen or lymph node cells, taken before intestinal transplant. The TCR sequence derives from a human donor who received an intestinal transplant. This rearrangement joins TRBV9 to TRBJ1-1; 7 bases are shared with TRBD1. The CDR3 is CASSVSGGREAFF. In DNA form, the CDR3 reads TGTGCCAGCAGCGTCTCAGGGGGGAGGGAAGCTTTCTTT.